Listed here are 20 T cell receptor beta chains from one sample, sequenced in a study of early T cells in non-severe SARS-CoV-2 infection. TCRdb re-called the 5' RACE reads with MiXCR, one entry per CDR3 protein. This table has 62,000 or so distinct CDR3 sequences, roughly 9% appearing once. The specimen comprised whole blood, sampled at baseline. Receptors originate from an adult who was a healthcare worker with PCR-confirmed SARS-CoV-2 infection or an uninfected control (not recorded which).

This clonotype was picked up one time. The chain is built from TRBV11-2 and TRBJ1-6; no firm D call. CDR3 size: 14 residues. Germline loops: CDR1 SGHAT, CDR2 FQNNGV. Trimming removed 5 bases at V and 8 bases at J, with 13 bases between. Here the CDR3 DNA reads TGTGCCAGCAGCCACACCGCGGTGTATTCACCCCTCCACTTT. The encoded protein is CASSHTAVYSPLHF.

This clonotype was observed many times. The gene calls are TRBV7-3 and TRBJ2-1; possible D gene TRBD2, 7 bases. CDR3 size: 13 residues. CDR1 and CDR2 (germline): SGHTA, FQGTGA. V lost 6 bases and J 6 bases, leaving 12 bases between the germline ends. This CDR3 is CASSWGGSNEQFF. As DNA, the CDR3 is TGTGCCAGCAGTTGGGGGGGCTCCAATGAGCAGTTCTTC.

V usage is TRBV12-3 or TRBV12-4 and J usage is TRBJ2-1, with 8 bases aligning to TRBD2. Trimming took 6 bases from V and 7 from J; bases not matched to a gene: 8. This CDR3 is built from 14 residues. The CDR3 nucleotides read TGTGCCAGCAGCCTCGGGGGGGGACTGAATGAGCAGTTCTTC. This gives the protein CASSLGGGLNEQFF.

This clonotype was recorded at least ten times. This rearrangement joins TRBV6-5 to TRBJ2-7; perhaps D is TRBD1 or TRBD2 (6 bases each). The CDR3 has 13 amino acids. The germline V and J ends were trimmed by 6 bases and 2 bases, with 11 bases remaining between them. The germline V gene has CDR1 MNHEY and CDR2 SVGAGI. The CDR3 DNA reads as TGTGCCAGCAGGAGAGGGGGGACCTACGAGCAGTACTTC. Protein sequence: CASRRGGTYEQYF.

The gene calls are TRBV5-1 and TRBJ2-3; tentatively, D is TRBD1 (5 bases). Trimming left V 4 bases short and J 3 bases short, with 6 bases between. From germline, CDR1 is SGHRS and CDR2 YFSETQ. The CDR3 has 12 residues. Here the CDR3 DNA reads TGCGCCAGCAGCCGACAGACAGATACGCAGTATTTT. This encodes CASSRQTDTQYF.

J is TRBJ2-3 and V is TRBV10-3; 7 bases line up with TRBD1. Per the germline V gene, CDR1 is ENHRY and CDR2 is SYGVKD. The CDR3 contains 14 residues. V was clipped by 3 bases and J by 1 base; unmatched bases: 1. DNA of the CDR3: TGTGCCATCAGTGACGGACAGGGCACAGATACGCAGTATTTT. Translated, it gives CAISDGQGTDTQYF.

This clonotype was counted at least ten times. V usage is TRBV7-2 and J usage is TRBJ1-2; TRBD1 might be the D (6 bases). Trimming stripped 1 base from V and 5 bases from J, with 8 bases between. Per the germline V gene, CDR1 is SGHTA and CDR2 is FQGNSA. This CDR3 region has 13 residues. The CDR3 region is CASSLDRAYGYTF. CDR3 bases: TGTGCCAGCAGCTTAGACAGGGCTTATGGCTACACCTTC.

V gene TRBV7-3 combines with J gene TRBJ2-3, with 8 nucleotides matching TRBD1. Germline V gives CDR1 SGHTA, CDR2 FQGTGA. This CDR3 has 14 amino acids. With V trimmed by 4 bases and J by 6 bases, 6 bases remained unmatched. CDR3: CASSSDREGDTQYF. The CDR3 DNA is TGTGCCAGCAGCTCGGACAGGGAAGGCGATACGCAGTATTTT.

This clonotype was counted many times. The chain has TRBV20-1 and TRBJ1-2, with 7 bases identical to TRBD1. The ends lost 5 bases at V and 6 bases at J; junction bases unmatched: 9. This CDR3 is 13 amino acids long. Germline V CDR1 and CDR2: DFQATT, SNEGSKA (reference sequence). The CDR3 here is CSAGRQGSHGYTF. DNA for the CDR3: TGCAGTGCTGGGCGACAGGGATCTCATGGCTACACCTTC.

This clonotype was picked up many times. V is TRBV20-1 and J is TRBJ1-5; 8 positions agree with TRBD1. The V gene end was trimmed by 3 bases and the J gene end by 0 bases; junction bases not matched to a gene: 4. Germline lookup yields CDR1 DFQATT and CDR2 SNEGSKA (reference sequence). The CDR3 sequence is 15 residues long. For the CDR3, the DNA is TGCAGTGCTAGTCAGGGGGCGTCTAGCAATCAGCCCCAGCATTTT. Protein sequence: CSASQGASSNQPQHF.

The genes are TRBV7-2 and TRBJ1-6; D not resolved. In germline, CDR1 is SGHTA, CDR2 FQGNSA. Trimming cost V 1 base and J 7 bases, with 8 bases left between them. The CDR3 loop spans 14 amino acids. CDR3 bases: TGTGCCAGCAGCTTAGGGGAGCGGAATTCACCCCTCCACTTT. It translates to CASSLGERNSPLHF.

This clonotype was counted ten times or more. V gene TRBV7-2 combines with J gene TRBJ1-1; no reliable D call. This CDR3 is built from 14 residues. The germline CDR1 and CDR2 sequences are SGHTA and FQGNSA. V was clipped by 1 base and J by 1 base, with 7 bases between them. The CDR3 here is CASSLVGQNTEAFF. The CDR3, as DNA: TGTGCCAGCAGCTTAGTGGGCCAGAACACTGAAGCTTTCTTT.

This clonotype occurred a few times. V and J are TRBV10-3 and TRBJ2-1, with D possibly being TRBD1 (6 bases). V was clipped by 5 bases and J by 0 bases, with 11 bases between them. Germline loops: CDR1 ENHRY, CDR2 SYGVKD. The CDR3 is 15 amino acids. The CDR3 DNA reads as TGTGCCATCAGTCCGGGACAAAGCTCCTACAATGAGCAGTTCTTC. Encoded protein: CAISPGQSSYNEQFF.

This clonotype was detected many times. CDR3 amino acids: CASSFGSGQGNTEAFF. The CDR3 region has the DNA TGCGCCAGCAGCTTTGGGTCCGGACAGGGGAACACTGAAGCTTTCTTT. V and J are TRBV5-1 and TRBJ1-1, with 8 bases aligning to TRBD1. Germline V gene sequence: CDR1 SGHRS, CDR2 YFSETQ. The ends lost 2 bases at V and 1 base at J; junction bases unmatched: 7. There are 16 residues in the CDR3.

DNA of the CDR3: TGTGCCAGCAGCTTCGGACACGGGATCAATGAGCAGTTCTTC. It translates to CASSFGHGINEQFF. The chain joins TRBV11-2 to TRBJ2-1; either TRBD1 or TRBD2 may supply D (5 bases each). CDR3 size: 14 residues. From germline, CDR1 is SGHAT and CDR2 FQNNGV. V was shortened by 3 bases and J by 6 bases, with 12 bases between the two germline ends.

This clonotype was seen many times. This rearrangement joins TRBV25-1 to TRBJ2-7; D call uncertain. Trimming took 1 base from V and 7 from J, leaving 5 bases between them. Germline values: CDR1 MGHDK, CDR2 SYGVNS. The CDR3 loop spans 11 amino acids. The CDR3 loop is CASSELWEQYF. The CDR3, as DNA: TGTGCCAGCAGTGAATTGTGGGAGCAGTACTTC.

In this sample, this clonotype turned up many times. The rearrangement joins TRBV27 to TRBJ2-2; 7 nucleotides line up with TRBD2. J gave up 7 bases and V 5 bases, and 10 bases lay outside the gene matches. Germline V gene data show CDR1 as MNHEY and CDR2 as SMNVEV (reference sequence). The CDR3 covers 15 residues. The CDR3, as DNA: TGTGCCAGCAGTCCCCGTTGGGCGGGAGTCGGGGAGCTGTTTTTT. Translation: CASSPRWAGVGELFF.

This clonotype has a count of ten or more. The chain joins TRBV20-1 to TRBJ2-3; tentatively, D is TRBD2 (6 bases). Trimming removed 3 bases at V and 4 bases at J, with 14 bases between. Germline V lookup: CDR1 DFQATT, CDR2 SNEGSKA (reference sequence). This CDR3 is 14 amino acids long. This CDR3 reads CSASGSGKPDTQYF. The CDR3 DNA follows: TGCAGTGCTAGTGGTAGCGGCAAACCAGATACGCAGTATTTT.

Here the CDR3 DNA reads TGTGCCAGCAGCCCCCTGGGTGGCTCTTTTGAGCAGTTCTTC. It codes for CASSPLGGSFEQFF. The chain joins TRBV7-9 to TRBJ2-1; D is unresolved. CDR1 is SEHNR, CDR2 FQNEAQ, per germline (reference sequence). CDR3 length equals 14 residues. V lost 5 bases and J 9 bases, leaving 17 bases between the germline ends.

The chain uses TRBV4-1 and TRBJ2-1; D call uncertain. The CDR3 has 13 amino acids. The ends were cut back, 1 base at V and 7 bases at J, with 8 bases in the middle. Germline lookup yields CDR1 MGHRA and CDR2 YSYEKL. The chain's CDR3 is CASSQGTRNEQFF. The CDR3 coding sequence is TGCGCCAGCAGCCAAGGGACGAGGAATGAGCAGTTCTTC.